A selection of T cell receptor beta chains follows, all from one sample in a study of lymphopenia after photon versus proton radiotherapy. Measured with immunoSEQ multiplex PCR; TCRdb has only the in-frame clones, and not every one. The top ten hold 24% of the sample, which has about 42,000 clones, about four fifths seen once. The sample was peripheral blood, taken from a patient treated with proton-based radiotherapy. These receptors came from a woman in her 70s with pancreatic cancer. Each CDR3 is given with its conserved first and last residue.

>TRBV7-9|TRBJ2-2
CASSTVRVTGELFF
>TRBV4-3|TRBJ2-1
CASSQVKGGGVYEQFF
>TRBV5-4|TRBJ2-2
CASRWGVVGELFF
>TRBV28|TRBJ1-1
CASSSPGFPNTEAFF
>TRBV5-4|TRBJ1-1
CASSPRQMNTEAFF
>TRBV18|-
CASSPPTGGIYEQYF
>TRBV28|TRBJ1-1
CASSLIHRGGNTEAFF
>TRBV6-4|TRBJ2-6
CASSEQGAGGANVLTF
>TRBV7-9|TRBJ2-3
CASSFDRRQGADTQYF
>TRBV19|TRBJ2-7
CASSTYGTNPYEQYF
>TRBV7-2|TRBJ1-3
CASSLAQAGVFTIYF
>TRBV7-6|TRBJ2-3
CASSLVASGSTTDTQYF
>TRBV9|TRBJ2-1
CASSYPDNEQFF
>TRBV6-6|TRBJ1-6
CASIRDRDSPLHF
>TRBV4-3|TRBJ2-2
CASSRIAGGAGELFF
>TRBV29-1|TRBJ2-7
CSACDINYEQYF
>TRBV7-9|TRBJ2-5
CASGKEGRGETQYF
>TRBV7-2|TRBJ2-3
CASSFRGLTDTQYF
>TRBV18|TRBJ2-1
CASSSYMDVNEQFF
>TRBV11-3|TRBJ2-3
CASSLGGDTQYF
>TRBV30|TRBJ1-1
CAWSRQATEAFF
>TRBV19|TRBJ1-1
CASSRPIGSSNTEAFF
>TRBV14|TRBJ2-1
CASSRLPSSYNEQFF
>TRBV5-1|TRBJ2-7
CASSLAGQGAYEQYF
>TRBV5-6|TRBJ2-3
CASSSPGLAMTDTQYF
>TRBV7-2|TRBJ1-2
CASSFLISSGNYGYTF
>TRBV7-2|TRBJ1-2
CASSLAGGTRGYTF
>TRBV5-1|TRBJ2-2
CASSQQTNTGELFF
>TRBV7-3|TRBJ1-2
CASSEDRNYGYTF
>TRBV19|TRBJ2-5
CASSIEEGMAQYF
>TRBV10-3|TRBJ2-7
CAIRGSGNEQYF
>TRBV28|TRBJ1-6
CASRTLSSYNSPLHF
>TRBV5-6|TRBJ2-1
CASRAGGSSYNEQFF
>TRBV5-4|TRBJ1-2
CASSLDSLRGYTF
>TRBV5-6|TRBJ2-1
CASAFGTDNEQFF
>TRBV4-3|TRBJ1-5
CASSQPGGSNQPQHF
>TRBV30|TRBJ1-2
CAWKRGLFAGYTF
>TRBV5-1|TRBJ2-1
CASSSGTSSLSSYNEQFF
>TRBV5-1|TRBJ2-1
CASSLKAGGTNEQFF
>TRBV27|TRBJ2-7
CASSLFPSSYEQYF
>TRBV10-1|TRBJ2-7
CASSETGGQGSVREQYF
>TRBV5-4|TRBJ2-1
CASSHGQGSYNEQFF
>TRBV19|TRBJ2-1
CASSIFGTNEQFF
>TRBV7-2|TRBJ1-4
CASSRGGQGLEKLFF
>TRBV18|TRBJ2-7
CASSPPSGSWNEQYF
>TRBV29-1|TRBJ2-7
CSGSGTGGLYEQYF
>TRBV7-8|TRBJ2-3
CASSWTLSDTQYF
>TRBV7-2|TRBJ2-5
CASSFYGQQETQYF
>TRBV6-6|TRBJ2-1
CASSYSWTGVRVEQFF
>TRBV28|TRBJ2-7
CASSLLGVAYEQYF
>TRBV27|TRBJ2-3
CASKETDPIPHTQYF
>TRBV11-1|TRBJ2-6
CASRVSGANVLTF
>TRBV27|TRBJ1-4
CASSLSPRAELFF
>TRBV5-4|TRBJ2-5
CASSLPLDRGRKTQYF
>TRBV7-9|TRBJ2-7
CASSTPQEGYEQYF